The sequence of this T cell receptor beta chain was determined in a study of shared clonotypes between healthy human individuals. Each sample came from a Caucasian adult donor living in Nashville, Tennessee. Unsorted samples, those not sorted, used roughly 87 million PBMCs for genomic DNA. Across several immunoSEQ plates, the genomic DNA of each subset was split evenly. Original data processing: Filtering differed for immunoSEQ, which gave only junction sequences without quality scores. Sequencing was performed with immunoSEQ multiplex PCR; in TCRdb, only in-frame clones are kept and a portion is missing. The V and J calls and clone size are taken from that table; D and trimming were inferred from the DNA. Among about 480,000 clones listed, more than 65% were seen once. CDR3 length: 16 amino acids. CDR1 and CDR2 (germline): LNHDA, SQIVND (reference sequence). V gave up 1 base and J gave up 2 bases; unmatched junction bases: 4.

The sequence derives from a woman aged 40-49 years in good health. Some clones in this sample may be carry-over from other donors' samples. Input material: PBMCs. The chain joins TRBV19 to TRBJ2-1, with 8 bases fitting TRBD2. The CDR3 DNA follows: TGTGCCAGTAGTATAGGAGCGGGAGCCCCCTACAATGAGCAGTTCTTC. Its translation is CASSIGAGAPYNEQFF.